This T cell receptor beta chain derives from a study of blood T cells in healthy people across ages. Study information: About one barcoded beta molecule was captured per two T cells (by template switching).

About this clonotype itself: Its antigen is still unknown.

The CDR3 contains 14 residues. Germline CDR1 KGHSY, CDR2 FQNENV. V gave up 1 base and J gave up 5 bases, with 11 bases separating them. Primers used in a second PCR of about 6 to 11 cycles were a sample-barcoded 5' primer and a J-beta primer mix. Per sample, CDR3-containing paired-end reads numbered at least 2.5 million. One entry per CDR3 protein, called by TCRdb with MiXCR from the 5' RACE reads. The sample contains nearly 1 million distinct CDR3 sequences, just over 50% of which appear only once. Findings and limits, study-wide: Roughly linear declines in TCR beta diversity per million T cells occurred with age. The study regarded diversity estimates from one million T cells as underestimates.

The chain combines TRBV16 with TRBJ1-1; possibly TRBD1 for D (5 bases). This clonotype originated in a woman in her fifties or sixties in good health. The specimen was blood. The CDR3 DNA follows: TGTGCCAGCAGCCAATTGGGGGGGAAGACTGAAGCTTTCTTT. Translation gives CASSQLGGKTEAFF. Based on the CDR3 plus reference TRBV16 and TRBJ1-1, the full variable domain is GEEVAQTPKHLVRGEGQKAKLYCAPIKGHSYVFWYQQVLKNEFKFLISFQNENVFDETGMPKERFSAKCLPNSPCSLEIQATKLEDSAVYFCASSQLGGKTEAFFGQGTRLTVV.